This T cell receptor beta chain was sequenced in a study of beta chain features in type 1 diabetes. The V end was cut by 3 bases, the J end by 11 bases, with 23 bases between. CDR3 length equals 16 residues. The germline gives CDR1 SGHNT, CDR2 YYREEE (reference sequence). Study observations and caveats: cDNA sequencing could over-represent cells with high TCR expression. People with Type 1 diabetes carried modestly yet significantly shorter TCRB CDR3s in all four CD4+ subsets.

Investigators reverse transcribed all isolated RNA, so they sequenced expressed TCRB transcripts. The repertoire was sequenced with immunoSEQ multiplex PCR; TCRdb's copy has only in-frame clones and lacks some. The sample lists 100,000 to 150,000 clones, approximately 15% seen once, with roughly 2.6% in the top ten. A remark on this clone: The antigen is not known.

V is TRBV5-4 and J is TRBJ1-4; possibly TRBD1 for D (5 bases). The receptor comes from a man aged 18 to 35 with type 1 diabetes. Sequenced: central memory CD4+ T cells from blood. CDR3 residues: CASSSAPQGVSGKLFF. CDR3 sequence (DNA): TGTGCCAGCAGCTCCGCGCCGCAGGGAGTTTCGGGGAAACTGTTTTTT.